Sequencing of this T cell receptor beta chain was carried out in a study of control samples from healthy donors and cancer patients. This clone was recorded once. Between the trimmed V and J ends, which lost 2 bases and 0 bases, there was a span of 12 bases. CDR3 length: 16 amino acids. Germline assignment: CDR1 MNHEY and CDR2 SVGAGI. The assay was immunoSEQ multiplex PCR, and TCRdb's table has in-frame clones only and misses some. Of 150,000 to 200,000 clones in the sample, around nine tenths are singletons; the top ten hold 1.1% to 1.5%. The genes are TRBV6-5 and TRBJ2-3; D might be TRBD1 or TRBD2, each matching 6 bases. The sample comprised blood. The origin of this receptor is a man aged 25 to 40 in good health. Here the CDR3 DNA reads TGTGCCAGCAGTTACCGGGGGCCACCTAGCACAGATACGCAGTATTTT. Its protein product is CASSYRGPPSTDTQYF.